This entry lists 22 T cell receptor beta chains sequenced from one sample in a study of spatial heterogeneity in lung cancer. TCRdb re-called the 5' RACE reads through MiXCR, storing one row per CDR3 protein. Here the sample spans over 85,000 distinct CDR3 sequences, around 19% being singletons. Time point denoted: blood at routine non-recurrence follow-up after resection. The sample consisted of PBMCs, taken at follow-up. Source of these receptors: a male donor with early-stage non-small cell lung cancer.

The V gene is TRBV5-1, the J gene TRBJ1-4; 8 bases match TRBD1. The CDR3 covers 13 residues. CDR1 and CDR2 (germline): SGHRS, YFSETQ. The V gene end was trimmed by 1 base and the J gene end by 7 bases; junction bases not matched to a gene: 0. In nucleotides, the CDR3 is TGCGCCAGCAGCTTGCAGGGGGCTGAAAAACTGTTTTTT. Encoded protein: CASSLQGAEKLFF.

This clonotype has a count of ten or more. The V gene is TRBV5-4, the J gene TRBJ2-7; D uncertain. CDR3 length: 13 residues. CDR1 and CDR2 (germline): SGHNT, YYREEE (reference sequence). Trimming removed 0 bases at V and 0 bases at J, with 4 bases between. The CDR3 region has the DNA TGTGCCAGCAGCTTGGCCAGCTCCTACGAGCAGTACTTC. It encodes CASSLASSYEQYF.

This clonotype was picked up many times. V and J are TRBV10-3 and TRBJ2-5, with D unclear. V was clipped by 3 bases and J by 3 bases, with 14 bases between them. CDR3 length: 15 residues. Germline V gene sequence: CDR1 ENHRY, CDR2 SYGVKD. The CDR3 nucleotides are TGTGCCATCAGTGATCGGCAGGCTATTAAAGAGACCCAGTACTTC. This codes for CAISDRQAIKETQYF.

The chain uses TRBV5-1 and TRBJ2-1; 8 bases map to TRBD2. Germline V gene data show CDR1 as SGHRS and CDR2 as YFSETQ. The V segment lost 3 bases and the J segment 8 bases; nucleotides outside the gene matches: 13. The CDR3 is 16 amino acids. The CDR3 coding sequence is TGCGCCAGCAGCTCCCTTCTATCCGCGGGGGGCGATGAGCAGTTCTTC. Translating gives CASSSLLSAGGDEQFF.

This clonotype was detected only a few times. The chain carries TRBV5-1 and TRBJ1-4, with TRBD1 matching 9 bases. The CDR3 covers 15 residues. Germline V gene data show CDR1 as SGHRS and CDR2 as YFSETQ. The V gene end was trimmed by 4 bases and the J gene end by 5 bases; junction bases not matched to a gene: 6. CDR3 DNA: TGCGCCAGCAGCCGGGGACAGGGAGAGAATGAAAAACTGTTTTTT. Protein: CASSRGQGENEKLFF.

This clonotype has more than one count but fewer than ten. This chain uses TRBV7-2 with TRBJ1-5, with a weak D call TRBD1 (6 bases). This CDR3 contains 16 residues. V was shortened by 3 bases and J by 0 bases, with 12 bases between the two germline ends. Germline V gene data show CDR1 as SGHTA and CDR2 as FQGNSA. In DNA form, the CDR3 reads TGTGCCAGCAGCTTGGACAGACTACCTAGCAATCAGCCCCAGCATTTT. Protein sequence: CASSLDRLPSNQPQHF.

This chain links TRBV12-3 or TRBV12-4 with TRBJ2-1; 7 bases map to TRBD1. After removal of 4 bases from V and 9 bases from J, the junction contained 3 bases not matched to a gene. This CDR3 has 12 residues. CDR3 in amino acids: CASSYRGFEQFF. CDR3 sequence (DNA): TGTGCCAGCAGTTACAGGGGATTTGAGCAGTTCTTC.

The rearrangement uses TRBV9 and TRBJ2-3; the match to TRBD1 covers 7 bases. The length of the CDR3 is 16 residues. The V gene's germline CDR1 is SGDLS and CDR2 YYNGEE. V lost 3 bases and J lost 2; bases outside the gene matches: 9. CDR3 DNA: TGTGCCAGCAGCGCGACAGGGAGTTCTTCCACAGATACGCAGTATTTT. Residues: CASSATGSSSTDTQYF.

This clonotype occurred a few times. The chain carries TRBV19 and TRBJ1-5, with 8 bases matching TRBD1. CDR1 is LNHDA, CDR2 SQIVND, per germline (reference sequence). This CDR3 contains 15 residues. V gave up 5 bases and J gave up 2 bases; unmatched junction bases: 5. The CDR3 DNA is TGTGCCAGTAGTGGCACAGGGGGTGGCAATCAGCCCCAGCATTTT. Protein product: CASSGTGGGNQPQHF.

For the CDR3, the DNA is TGCGCCAGCAGCTTGGCACGGGGGCGGGACAATGAGCAGTTCTTC. This translates into CASSLARGRDNEQFF. V and J are TRBV5-1 and TRBJ2-1; D is tentatively TRBD1 or TRBD2 (6 bases each). CDR1 and CDR2 (germline): SGHRS, YFSETQ. The CDR3 runs 15 residues. Deletions cut 0 bases from V and 5 bases from J, with 12 bases between.

The rearrangement uses TRBV12-3 or TRBV12-4 and TRBJ1-2; D is uncertain. This CDR3 has 14 residues. V was cut by 5 bases and J by 3 bases, with 13 bases left in between. The CDR3 here is CASSPPEEYYGYTF. The CDR3 nucleotides are TGTGCCAGCAGTCCCCCAGAGGAATACTATGGCTACACCTTC.

The chain combines TRBV29-1 with TRBJ2-3, with 7 positions matching TRBD1. The CDR3 spans 13 residues. The V gene end was trimmed by 8 bases and the J gene end by 4 bases; junction bases not matched to a gene: 9. Germline V gene data show CDR1 as SQVTM and CDR2 as ANQGSEA. CDR3 amino acids: CSIRRGSADTQYF. Here the CDR3 DNA reads TGCAGCATACGCAGGGGGTCCGCAGATACGCAGTATTTT.

This clonotype came up a few times. The chain couples TRBV12-3 or TRBV12-4 to TRBJ2-5; D is undetermined. There are 13 residues in the CDR3. Trimming pared 3 bases from V and 7 bases from J, leaving 12 bases between. CDR3 sequence (DNA): TGTGCCAGCAGTTTGGGTAGGGCCGGGACCCAGTACTTC. It specifies CASSLGRAGTQYF.

The V gene is TRBV18, the J gene TRBJ2-1; the D is unclear. The germline V gene has CDR1 KGHSH and CDR2 LQKENI. This CDR3 contains 17 residues. The V end was cut by 0 bases, the J end by 5 bases, with 17 bases between. CDR3 amino acids: CASSPPSATDWDNEQFF. CDR3 DNA: TGTGCCAGCTCACCACCATCGGCCACCGACTGGGACAATGAGCAGTTCTTC.

The chain has TRBV18 and TRBJ2-5; 8 nucleotides align to TRBD1. The CDR3 has 14 residues. V lost 6 bases to trimming and J lost 2 bases; unmatched junction nucleotides: 5. CDR1 and CDR2 (germline): KGHSH, LQKENI. Here the CDR3 reads CASSRGQVQETQYF. CDR3 DNA: TGTGCCAGCTCCAGGGGGCAGGTGCAAGAGACCCAGTACTTC.

This chain joins TRBV7-2 and TRBJ2-3; 13 nucleotides align to TRBD2. In germline, CDR1 is SGHTA, CDR2 FQGNSA. The CDR3 has 15 amino acids. Trimming cost V 4 bases and J 3 bases; bases outside gene matches: 1. The chain's CDR3 is CASSWTSGGTDTQYF. The DNA for the CDR3 is TGTGCCAGCAGCTGGACTAGCGGGGGTACAGATACGCAGTATTTT.

This chain joins TRBV20-1 and TRBJ1-5; no clear D gene. Per the germline V gene, CDR1 is DFQATT and CDR2 is SNEGSKA (reference sequence). The CDR3 sequence is 13 residues long. The V end was cut by 5 bases, the J end by 3 bases, with 11 bases between. The CDR3 nucleotides read TGCAGTGCTGCTGGACGCAACAATCAGCCCCAGCATTTT. Its translation: CSAAGRNNQPQHF.

Many counts were recorded for this clonotype. This chain connects TRBV29-1 to TRBJ1-2; D is perhaps TRBD1 (6 bases). The CDR3 loop spans 15 amino acids. Trimming took 1 base from V and 8 from J, leaving 20 bases between them. Germline assignment: CDR1 SQVTM and CDR2 ANQGSEA. CDR3 region: CSVEGQSQGKRGYTF. The CDR3 coding sequence is TGCAGCGTTGAAGGTCAATCACAGGGTAAACGGGGCTACACCTTC.

This chain's CDR3 is CASSPPGLAGGFTGELFF. DNA for the CDR3: TGTGCCAGCTCACCACCGGGACTAGCGGGAGGTTTCACCGGGGAGCTGTTTTTT. V gene TRBV18 combines with J gene TRBJ2-2; 15 positions agree with TRBD2. The germline gives CDR1 KGHSH, CDR2 LQKENI. The V and J ends lost 0 bases and 4 bases, in that order; junction bases with no gene match: 3. The CDR3 covers 18 residues. Filled out from reference TRBV18 and TRBJ2-2, the complete variable domain reads NAGVMQNPRHLVRRRGQEARLRCSPMKGHSHVYWYRQLPEEGLKFMVYLQKENIIDESGMPKERFSAEFPKEGPSILRIQQVVRGDSAAYFCASSPPGLAGGFTGELFFGEGSRLTVL.

The chain recombines TRBV5-6 with TRBJ1-6; D call uncertain. CDR3 length: 14 amino acids. V was clipped by 0 bases and J by 7 bases, with 8 bases between them. Germline V lookup: CDR1 SGHDT, CDR2 YYEEEE. The CDR3 DNA follows: TGTGCCAGCAGCTTGGGGCAGCCGAATTCACCCCTCCACTTT. This gives the protein CASSLGQPNSPLHF.

This clonotype occurred a few times. The chain couples TRBV11-3 to TRBJ2-1; D uncertain. Germline values: CDR1 SGHNT, CDR2 YENEEA. Trimming took 4 bases from V and 9 from J, leaving 10 bases between them. The CDR3 sequence is 12 residues long. The DNA of the CDR3 is TGTGCCAGCAGCTACCTGCCCGGTGAGCAGTTCTTC. Its protein product is CASSYLPGEQFF. The variable domain in full, completed from reference TRBV11-3 and TRBJ2-1, reads EAGVVQSPRYKIIEKKQPVAFWCNPISGHNTLYWYLQNLGQGPELLIRYENEEAVDDSQLPKDRFSAERLKGVDSTLKIQPAELGDSAVYLCASSYLPGEQFFGPGTRLTVL.

CDR3 nucleotides: TGTGCCACCAGTGATTTAGATACGCAGTATTTT. This translates into CATSDLDTQYF. The chain has TRBV24-1 and TRBJ2-3; no firm D call. Germline CDR1 reads KGHDR; CDR2 reads SFDVKD. This CDR3 contains 11 residues. V was clipped by 1 base and J by 5 bases, with 0 bases between them.